This T cell receptor (beta chain) was captured by sequencing in a study of CD8 T cells in ankylosing spondylitis. The study, taken as a whole, reports: Peripheral blood samples showed relatively rare disease-linked clones, and these clones were CD8+.

Libraries of TCR beta came from quantitative 5'-RACE with molecular barcodes. TCRdb itself ran the 5' RACE reads through MiXCR, one entry per CDR3 protein. The sample yields 250,000 or so distinct CDR3 sequences, about 10% seen once. This clonotype showed up many times. Its antigen is undetermined. This sequence was found in a male donor with ankylosing spondylitis or in good health (not recorded which). Sequences were obtained from blood, either unsorted or a sorted T cell fraction (not recorded which).

The CDR3 sequence is CAISGGGKGTEAFF. CDR3 bases: TGTGCCATCAGTGGAGGGGGAAAAGGTACTGAAGCTTTCTTT. The chain employs TRBV10-3 and TRBJ1-1, with TRBD1 as a possible D gene (6 bases). Germline values: CDR1 ENHRY, CDR2 SYGVKD. The CDR3 consists of 14 residues. V was shortened by 4 bases and J by 5 bases, with 14 bases between the two germline ends.